The subject of this entry is one TCR beta chain. Its antigen remains unidentified. No base-level quality is on record; no much larger clone is a single base apart. V loses 1 base, J loses 4 bases, and the germline ends lie 15 bases apart. CDR3 length: 16 amino acids, cysteine to phenylalanine. Just CDR3 DNA is preserved here, 48 bases in frame from base 1. The CDR1 and CDR2 encoded by the germline V gene are SGDLS and YYNGEE. Preparation of the library involved PCR. Instrument on record: Illumina HiSeq 4000. High-throughput sequencing was used to profile the CDR3 region of the TCR beta-chain in every patient. The authors' pipeline ran thus. CDR3 differences across clinicopathological groups were used to build a classifier for discriminating distant-metastatic papillary thyroid cancer patients. The Shannon index was used to assess repertoire diversity, and the Morisita-Horn index was used to assess tumor-blood repertoire similarity. TCRdb reprocessed the public reads (quality trimming at Q25 with fastp, clone calling with MiXCR) and kept in-frame beta chains. The V and J calls, along with clone size, are taken from TCRdb and not from the paper's own processing. The sample has 5,500 to 7,500 clones on record, 35% to 45% of them singletons. The ten largest clones represent roughly 13% of the sample.

The sample is drawn from a study of metastatic and nonmetastatic thyroid tumors (dated by TCRdb to the early 2020s). A note on the overall study: Repertoires from peripheral blood and from tumor or nodule tissue samples of malignant and benign thyroid patients were compared.

Overall study outcomes, separate from this receptor: In both blood and tumor samples, malignant tumors were reported to have significantly higher TCR beta diversity than benign nodules.

No patient had received any treatment before thyroid surgery. Using T-cell receptor beta sequencing, the study looked back at clinical samples from patients collected from 2012 to 2018. Sequenced: adjacent normal tissue. The sequence came from a female donor with papillary thyroid cancer or a benign thyroid nodule (not recorded which). Some clones in this sample may be carry-over from other donors' samples. The receptor chain draws on TRBV9 and TRBJ2-1; the D gene is unclear. The CDR3 in this case is CASSVLDWGTYNEQFF. The sequence in DNA is TGTGCCAGCAGCGTACTAGACTGGGGAACATACAATGAGCAGTTCTTC.